The present T cell receptor (beta chain) was sequenced within a study of Graves' ophthalmopathy and Graves' hyperthyroidism. Study at large: The study drew peripheral blood at initial diagnosis, before any treatment.

Germline V gene data show CDR1 as SQVTM and CDR2 as ANQGSEA. Trimming pared 0 bases from V and 0 bases from J, leaving 8 bases between. The CDR3 is 15 amino acids. Beta-chain TCR CDR3 regions were amplified from RNA transcripts. First-round RT-PCR employed HTBI primers, with a second-round multiplex PCR after it. In TCRdb, the multiplex PCR reads were re-called with MiXCR into one record per CDR3 protein. Of some 240,000 distinct CDR3 sequences listed, about 47% are singletons. A duration under 3 months, NOSPECS ≥4, CAS ≥3 and moderate-to-severe activity characterized the donors with ophthalmopathy. Other autoimmune diseases, uncontrolled infections, pregnancy or lactation ruled patients out of participation. As the starting material, 8 to 10 ml of fresh peripheral blood yielded the PBMCs.

This chain links TRBV29-1 with TRBJ2-2; D is perhaps TRBD1 (5 bases). Sequencing was performed on peripheral blood. The TCR sequence derives from an adult man with Graves' ophthalmopathy. In DNA form, the CDR3 reads TGCAGCGTTGAAGAATCAGGGTCGAACACCGGGGAGCTGTTTTTT. This gives the protein CSVEESGSNTGELFF.